Shown below are 16 T cell receptor beta chains from a single sample sequenced in a study of breast tumors, draining lymph nodes, adjacent tissues. MiXCR was run by TCRdb on the multiplex PCR reads, yielding one entry per CDR3 protein. The sample has approximately 230,000 distinct CDR3 sequences; nearly 35% are singletons. Axillary draining lymph nodes of breast cancer patients supplied the node samples. Sequenced input: axillary lymph node tissue. The receptors here all came from a female donor with breast cancer. Some clones in this sample may be carry-over from other donors' samples.

The table lists this clonotype with a few counts. V is TRBV6-1 and J is TRBJ1-5; 7 bases map to TRBD1. The CDR3 runs to 14 residues. Looked up from germline, CDR1 is MNHNS and CDR2 is SASEGT. V lost 4 bases, J lost 4 bases, and 4 bases stayed unmatched. The CDR3 loop is CASSAGQHNQPQHF. CDR3 coding DNA: TGTGCCAGCAGTGCGGGACAGCATAATCAGCCCCAGCATTTT.

In this sample, this clonotype turned up many times. V and J are TRBV2 and TRBJ2-5, with 11 bases aligning to TRBD1. Per the germline V gene, CDR1 is SNHLY and CDR2 is FYNNEI. J was trimmed by 4 bases and V by 6 bases; bases with no gene match: 7. CDR3 length: 15 residues. DNA for the CDR3: TGTGCCAGCAGAAGGGACAGGGGGGCGCGAGAGACCCAGTACTTC. Protein product: CASRRDRGARETQYF.

This clonotype appeared many times. One end of the junction varies from germline; a read error may be responsible. V gene TRBV19 combines with J gene TRBJ1-2; D is perhaps TRBD1 (5 bases). Germline values: CDR1 LNHDA, CDR2 SQIVND (reference sequence). The CDR3 totals 12 residues. CDR3 DNA sequence: TGTACCAGTAGGGGTAAGGGCTATGGCTACACCTTC. Translation: CTSRGKGYGYTF.

This clonotype was seen just once. The chain has TRBV29-1 and TRBJ2-1; 11 bases match TRBD2. This CDR3 region has 15 residues. Losses at the gene ends were 8 bases for V and 7 bases for J; bases not matched to a gene: 13. Looked up from germline, CDR1 is SQVTM and CDR2 is ANQGSEA. The CDR3, as DNA: TGCAGCACGACTAGCGGGGTCCCTACAGGGAATGAGCAGTTCTTC. It yields the protein CSTTSGVPTGNEQFF.

Of note for this clonotype: As the CDR3 is not closed by the conserved phenylalanine or tryptophan, this likely results from a read error. The DNA is left out, because the CDR3 cannot be placed on it with certainty; the CDR3 is given as TCRdb lists it. The chain has TRBV24-1 and TRBJ2-5; the DNA was not compared with TRBD1, the D call given in the table. Including both end residues, the CDR3 is 9 amino acids long. Germline V gives CDR1 KGHDR, CDR2 SFDVKD. The CDR3 region is CATSDQDPG.

This clonotype was found many times. The chain couples TRBV14 to TRBJ2-7; the D gene could be TRBD1 or TRBD2 (6 bases each). The CDR3 spans 16 residues. Germline V lookup: CDR1 SGHDN, CDR2 FVKESK. Trimming shortened V by 1 base and J by 3 bases, and 16 bases separated the two germline ends. The CDR3 loop is CASSQVSGAGNYEQYF. CDR3 DNA: TGTGCCAGCAGCCAAGTTTCAGGGGCGGGGAACTACGAGCAGTACTTC. The full variable domain, in which reference TRBV14 and TRBJ2-7 provide the parts outside the CDR3, is EAGVTQFPSHSVIEKGQTVTLRCDPISGHDNLYWYRRVMGKEIKFLLHFVKESKQDESGMPNNRFLAERTGGTYSTLKVQPAELEDSGVYFCASSQVSGAGNYEQYFGPGTRLTVT.

This clonotype appeared a few times. This chain links TRBV12-3 or TRBV12-4 with TRBJ2-4, with D possibly TRBD1 on 5 matching bases. Trimming shortened V by 5 bases and J by 6 bases, and 8 bases separated the two germline ends. This CDR3 has 12 residues. This CDR3 reads CASSTDRNIQYF. CDR3 bases: TGTGCCAGCAGTACCGACAGAAACATTCAGTACTTC.

Note on this clonotype: One junction end disagrees with the germline gene, perhaps due to a read error. This chain connects TRBV30 to TRBJ1-5; 8 nucleotides align to TRBD1. Per the germline V gene, CDR1 is GTSNPN and CDR2 is SVGIG (reference sequence). This CDR3 has 14 residues. Written as DNA, the CDR3 is TGTGCCTGGAGTGCCGACAGGGGCAATCGGCCCCAGCATTTT. It is translated as CAWSADRGNRPQHF.

This clonotype was observed at least ten times. The chain employs TRBV19 and TRBJ2-3; a weak D match, TRBD1 (5 bases). V was trimmed by 5 bases and J by 2 bases, leaving 14 bases between them. The CDR3 has 15 amino acids. Germline assignment: CDR1 LNHDA and CDR2 SQIVND (reference sequence). DNA for the CDR3: TGTGCCAGTAGTCCCTGGGGCAGGGACACAGATACGCAGTATTTT. Protein product: CASSPWGRDTDTQYF.

This clonotype was recorded at least ten times. The CDR3 here is CASSLGQGFNEQFF. In DNA, the CDR3 is TGCGCCAGCAGCTTGGGCCAAGGGTTCAATGAGCAGTTCTTC. This chain links TRBV5-1 with TRBJ2-1; no clear D gene. This CDR3 is 14 amino acids long. Between the trimmed V and J ends, which lost 0 bases and 6 bases, there was a span of 10 bases. Germline-derived CDR1 and CDR2 are SGHRS and YFSETQ.

This clonotype was seen once. The junction and the germline gene differ at one end; a read error may be behind it. The chain uses TRBV9 and TRBJ2-5, with D perhaps given as TRBD1 or TRBD2 (6 bases each). Germline-derived CDR1 and CDR2 are SGDLS and YYNGEE. The CDR3 spans 14 residues. The CDR3 bases are TGTGCCAGCAGCGTAGTAGGGGGGATGGAGACCCAGTCCTTC. Amino acid sequence: CASSVVGGMETQSF.

This clonotype has at least ten counts. V usage is TRBV12-3 or TRBV12-4 and J usage is TRBJ2-5, with 8 positions matching TRBD2. V dropped 5 bases and J dropped 5; count of bases not matched to a gene: 7. CDR3 size: 14 residues. CDR3: CASSLGRGGETQYF. The CDR3 DNA sequence: TGTGCCAGCAGTCTTGGACGGGGGGGGGAGACCCAGTACTTC.

J is TRBJ1-2 and V is TRBV12-3 or TRBV12-4, with D unclear. This CDR3 spans 11 amino acids. Trimming left V 5 bases short and J 8 bases short, with 9 bases between. This CDR3 is CASSPVGGYTF. The CDR3 nucleotides read TGTGCCAGCAGTCCCGTGGGGGGCTACACCTTC.

The chain recombines TRBV20-1 with TRBJ1-6; TRBD1 aligns across 8 bases. The CDR3 spans 13 residues. The germline V gene encodes CDR1 DFQATT and CDR2 SNEGSKA (reference sequence). In DNA form, the CDR3 reads TGCAGGACGGCCGACAGGGGCGGTTCACCCCTCCACTTT. This encodes CRTADRGGSPLHF.

This clonotype has ten or more counts. The rearrangement joins TRBV7-9 to TRBJ2-3, with TRBD1 matching over 10 bases. There are 15 residues in the CDR3. The trim removed 6 bases at V and 1 base at J, leaving 4 bases unmatched. From germline, CDR1 is SEHNR and CDR2 FQNEAQ (reference sequence). CDR3 in DNA: TGTGCCAGCAGGGTAGGGACAGGGGGCACAGATACGCAGTATTTT. This sequence encodes CASRVGTGGTDTQYF.

This clonotype has at least ten counts. This chain links TRBV4-1 with TRBJ2-1; 8 bases are a match to TRBD1. Trimming took 1 base from V and 6 from J; bases not matched to a gene: 8. The CDR3 spans 16 residues. Looked up from germline, CDR1 is MGHRA and CDR2 is YSYEKL. The CDR3 nucleotides are TGCGCCAGCAGCCAAGTAGGACAGGGAAGGAGCAATGAGCAGTTCTTC. Protein: CASSQVGQGRSNEQFF.